This T cell receptor (beta chain) emerged from a study of blood T cell repertoires in COVID-19. Here immunoSEQ multiplex PCR was the method, and the copy in TCRdb shows in-frame clones only, minus some. The sample has 250,000 to 300,000 clones; approximately 87% are singletons. This CDR3 is 16 amino acids long. Trimming stripped 1 base from V and 7 bases from J, with 16 bases between. The germline V gene encodes CDR1 WSHSY and CDR2 SAAADI. Sequencing input: peripheral blood. This TCR was sampled from a man in his sixties who had recovered from COVID-19. V gene TRBV10-2 combines with J gene TRBJ1-4; the D gene is possibly TRBD1 (5 bases). CDR3 amino acids: CASSEWGPTFGEKLFF. The DNA of the CDR3 is TGCGCCAGCAGTGAGTGGGGCCCGACATTCGGTGAAAAACTGTTTTTT.